Shown below are 22 T cell receptor beta chains from a single sample sequenced in a study of PD-1 blockade in classical Hodgkin lymphoma. Method: immunoSEQ multiplex PCR; TCRdb's copy keeps in-frame clones and lacks some. Of 90,000 or so clones in the sample, nearly 95% were seen once. Every single patient, without exception, relapsed after autologous stem cell transplantation, and brentuximab vedotin exposure varied. The sequencing used peripheral blood mononuclear cells (PBMCs), collected before the second cycle of nivolumab. The receptors derive from a human donor with classical Hodgkin lymphoma.

In DNA form, the CDR3 reads TGTGCCAGCAGCCAAGATAGGGCGGGAGATCAGTACTTC. Its translation is CASSQDRAGDQYF. The chain couples TRBV4-2 to TRBJ2-7; 7 bases are a match to TRBD2. The length of the CDR3 is 13 residues. V lost 0 bases and J lost 10; bases outside the gene matches: 6. CDR1 is LGHNA, CDR2 YNFKEQ, per germline.

This clone was counted once. The chain joins TRBV5-4 to TRBJ2-3; TRBD2 matches 7 bases. The V gene's germline CDR1 is SGHNT and CDR2 YYREEE (reference sequence). CDR3 length equals 15 residues. V shed 4 bases and J 2 bases; nucleotides not matched to a gene: 7. The chain's CDR3 is CASSGRGFYTDTQYF. In DNA form, the CDR3 reads TGTGCCAGCAGCGGGCGGGGGTTCTACACAGATACGCAGTATTTT.

The chain combines TRBV19 with TRBJ2-7, with D hard to call. Germline V lookup: CDR1 LNHDA, CDR2 SQIVND (reference sequence). Between the trimmed V and J ends, which lost 4 bases and 1 base, there was a span of 14 bases. The CDR3 extends over 15 amino acids. CDR3 loop: CASSNSLSVSYEQYF. For the CDR3, the DNA is TGTGCCAGTAGTAACTCATTAAGCGTATCCTACGAGCAGTACTTC.

V usage is TRBV18 and J usage is TRBJ2-3; possible D gene TRBD2, 5 bases. This CDR3 comprises 14 residues. Germline V gives CDR1 KGHSH, CDR2 LQKENI. Trimming took 6 bases from V and 1 from J, leaving 11 bases between them. CDR3 sequence: CASSPVGGTDTQYF. The CDR3 DNA sequence: TGTGCCAGCTCTCCCGTCGGGGGCACAGATACGCAGTATTTT.

This clone was detected only a few times. This chain joins TRBV28 and TRBJ1-2; 7 positions match TRBD1. The CDR3 consists of 13 residues. J gave up 5 bases and V 6 bases, and 6 bases lay outside the gene matches. The germline V gene has CDR1 MDHEN and CDR2 SYDVKM. CDR3 region: CASSPDRVYGYTF. In nucleotides, the CDR3 is TGTGCCAGCAGCCCCGACAGGGTGTATGGCTACACCTTC.

The chain combines TRBV5-1 with TRBJ2-1; 14 bases align to TRBD2. The germline CDR1 and CDR2 sequences are SGHRS and YFSETQ. This CDR3 contains 16 residues. V lost 3 bases, J lost 4 bases, and 3 bases stayed unmatched. The CDR3, as DNA: TGCGCCAGCAGCTCTGGGACTAGCGGGGGATACAATGAGCAGTTCTTC. Translated: CASSSGTSGGYNEQFF.

This clone has only one observation. The gene calls are TRBV27 and TRBJ1-5, with D maybe TRBD1 (5 bases). CDR1 and CDR2 from the germline V gene are MNHEY and SMNVEV (reference sequence). The CDR3 totals 15 residues. Trimming cost V 3 bases and J 0 bases, with 9 bases left between them. In nucleotides, the CDR3 is TGTGCCAGCAGTTTCGCAGGGTATAGCAATCAGCCCCAGCATTTT. It is translated as CASSFAGYSNQPQHF.

This rearrangement joins TRBV13 to TRBJ2-1; TRBD2 agrees at 8 bases. Trimming cost V 4 bases and J 7 bases; bases outside gene matches: 9. The CDR3 extends over 15 amino acids. CDR1 and CDR2 (germline): PRHDT, FYEKMQ (reference sequence). As DNA, the CDR3 is TGTGCCAGCAGCTCGGGACTAGTGGTGGGGAATGAGCAGTTCTTC. Translating it yields CASSSGLVVGNEQFF.

The chain links TRBV10-1 to TRBJ1-2, with D unclear. V lost 0 bases and J 4 bases, leaving 6 bases between the germline ends. The CDR3 covers 13 residues. CDR1 is WNHNN, CDR2 SYGVQD, per germline (reference sequence). The CDR3 DNA follows: TGCGCCAGCAGTGAGTCCGGGGTCTATGGCTACACCTTC. Translating it yields CASSESGVYGYTF.

This chain uses TRBV20-1 with TRBJ2-3; D unclear. This CDR3 spans 10 amino acids. Trimming shortened V by 5 bases and J by 6 bases, and 6 bases separated the two germline ends. Germline CDR1 reads DFQATT; CDR2 reads SNEGSKA (reference sequence). The CDR3 region is CSAWTDTQYF. The CDR3 DNA follows: TGCAGTGCTTGGACCGATACGCAGTATTTT.

This clone was recorded only once. This chain uses TRBV20-1 with TRBJ1-4; D is unclear. V was clipped by 6 bases and J by 7 bases, with 9 bases between them. The CDR3 covers 11 residues. The germline CDR1 and CDR2 sequences are DFQATT and SNEGSKA (reference sequence). The CDR3 loop reads CSARSGEKLFF. DNA of the CDR3: TGCAGTGCGCGGTCGGGTGAAAAACTGTTTTTT.

This clone was seen a handful of times. The chain uses TRBV7-3 and TRBJ1-1; D not resolved. The length of the CDR3 is 15 residues. V lost 3 bases and J lost 4, with 15 bases in between. The V gene's germline CDR1 is SGHTA and CDR2 FQGTGA. The CDR3 spells CASSFLGRGGTEAFF. Here the CDR3 DNA reads TGTGCCAGCAGCTTCCTGGGTCGCGGTGGCACTGAAGCTTTCTTT.

The V call is TRBV7-9, the J call TRBJ1-5; the match to TRBD1 covers 7 bases. The CDR3 contains 15 residues. Per the germline V gene, CDR1 is SEHNR and CDR2 is FQNEAQ (reference sequence). V was pared by 0 bases and J by 2 bases, with 1 base of the junction left unmatched. The CDR3 sequence: CASSLATGGNQPQHF. CDR3 coding DNA: TGTGCCAGCAGCTTAGCAACAGGGGGCAATCAGCCCCAGCATTTT.

This clone has only a few counts. The chain recombines TRBV4-2 with TRBJ2-5; 7 bases map to TRBD2. The CDR3 contains 16 residues. V was pared by 3 bases and J by 2 bases, with 9 bases of the junction left unmatched. Per the germline V gene, CDR1 is LGHNA and CDR2 is YNFKEQ. CDR3 DNA sequence: TGTGCCAGCAGCCAGGCTCTAACGGGGGGTCAAGAGACCCAGTACTTC. Translated, it gives CASSQALTGGQETQYF.

The chain is built from TRBV6-5 and TRBJ2-5; tentative D call: TRBD1 (6 bases). The CDR3 totals 14 residues. V was shortened by 9 bases and J by 4 bases, with 18 bases between the two germline ends. The germline gives CDR1 MNHEY, CDR2 SVGAGI. CDR3 protein: CASWNNIGGETQYF. The DNA of the CDR3 is TGTGCCAGTTGGAATAATATAGGGGGAGAGACCCAGTACTTC.

This chain connects TRBV5-6 to TRBJ1-5, with TRBD1 identical over 7 bases. V lost 1 base to trimming and J lost 4 bases; unmatched junction nucleotides: 5. Per germline, CDR1 SGHDT and CDR2 YYEEEE. The CDR3 covers 15 residues. Here the CDR3 DNA reads TGTGCCAGCAGCTTGAGGGGGACAGCAAATCAGCCCCAGCATTTT. Translated: CASSLRGTANQPQHF.

The chain has TRBV2 and TRBJ2-3; 8 bases fit TRBD2. The CDR3 is 12 amino acids. Germline-derived CDR1 and CDR2 are SNHLY and FYNNEI. Trimming removed 8 bases from V and 14 bases from J; junction bases left unmatched: 12. The CDR3 DNA sequence: TGTGCCAGCCTCCCCCGGGGGGGGCCGCTGTATTTT. Its protein is CASLPRGGPLYF.

The chain uses TRBV15 and TRBJ2-1; maybe TRBD2 (5 bases). The V gene's germline CDR1 is LNHNV and CDR2 YYDKDF (reference sequence). This CDR3 spans 14 amino acids. V lost 3 bases, J lost 7 bases, and 13 bases lay in between. DNA for the CDR3: TGTGCCACCAGCAGGGGTCTAGCAGGTAATGAGCAGTTCTTC. Translated, it gives CATSRGLAGNEQFF.

The chain couples TRBV9 to TRBJ2-5, with 9 bases fitting TRBD2. Germline values: CDR1 SGDLS, CDR2 YYNGEE. The ends lost 0 bases at V and 4 bases at J; junction bases unmatched: 7. CDR3 length: 16 residues. CDR3 in DNA: TGTGCCAGCAGCGTAGGGGCGCGGGAGGGCCTAGAGACCCAGTACTTC. Residues: CASSVGAREGLETQYF.

In this sample, this clone turned up once. The chain's CDR3 is CASVDRGLLYYGYTF. The CDR3 DNA sequence: TGTGCCAGCGTGGACAGGGGGCTTCTGTACTATGGCTACACCTTC. The chain is built from TRBV28 and TRBJ1-2; TRBD1 matches at 11 bases. This CDR3 is 15 amino acids long. Trimming took 8 bases from V and 3 from J; bases not matched to a gene: 8. Germline values: CDR1 MDHEN, CDR2 SYDVKM.

This chain joins TRBV13 and TRBJ2-1, with unresolved D. Trimming pared 5 bases from V and 6 bases from J, leaving 2 bases between. Germline loops: CDR1 PRHDT, CDR2 FYEKMQ (reference sequence). This CDR3 spans 10 amino acids. As DNA, the CDR3 is TGTGCCAGCAGCCTCAATGAGCAGTTCTTC. Amino acids: CASSLNEQFF.

DNA for the CDR3: TGTGCCAGCAACCATCCCAGGACGCCCGGAAACACCATATATTTT. Encoded protein: CASNHPRTPGNTIYF. V is TRBV6-1 and J is TRBJ1-3; D gene unclear. V lost 7 bases to trimming and J lost 4 bases, with 17 bases between them. CDR3 size: 15 residues. The V gene's germline CDR1 is MNHNS and CDR2 SASEGT.